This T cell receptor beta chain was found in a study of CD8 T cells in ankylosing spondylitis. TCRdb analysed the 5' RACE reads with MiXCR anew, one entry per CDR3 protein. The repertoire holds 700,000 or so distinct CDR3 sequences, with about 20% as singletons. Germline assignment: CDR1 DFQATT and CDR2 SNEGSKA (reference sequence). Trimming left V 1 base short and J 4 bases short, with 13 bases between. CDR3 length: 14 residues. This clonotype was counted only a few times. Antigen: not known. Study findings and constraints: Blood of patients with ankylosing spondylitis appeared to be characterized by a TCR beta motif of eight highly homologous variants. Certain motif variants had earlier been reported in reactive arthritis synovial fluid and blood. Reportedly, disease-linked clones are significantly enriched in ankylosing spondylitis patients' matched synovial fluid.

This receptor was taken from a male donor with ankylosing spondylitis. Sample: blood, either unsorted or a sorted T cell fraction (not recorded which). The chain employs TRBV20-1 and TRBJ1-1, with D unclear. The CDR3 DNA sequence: TGCAGTGCTAGAGGGTACAGTACCTTCACTGAAGCTTTCTTT. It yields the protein CSARGYSTFTEAFF.